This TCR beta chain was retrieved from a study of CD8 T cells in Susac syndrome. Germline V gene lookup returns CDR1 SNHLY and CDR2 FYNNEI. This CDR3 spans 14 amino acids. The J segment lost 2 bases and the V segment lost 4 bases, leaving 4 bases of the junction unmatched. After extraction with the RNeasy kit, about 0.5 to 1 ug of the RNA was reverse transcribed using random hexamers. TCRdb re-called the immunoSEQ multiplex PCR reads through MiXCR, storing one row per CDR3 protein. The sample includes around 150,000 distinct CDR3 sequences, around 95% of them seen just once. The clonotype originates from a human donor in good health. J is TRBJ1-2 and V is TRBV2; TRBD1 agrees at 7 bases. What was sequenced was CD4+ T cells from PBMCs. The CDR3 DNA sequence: TGTGCCAGCAGTGCAGCAGGGGGGAACTATGGCTACACCTTC. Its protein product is CASSAAGGNYGYTF.